This T cell receptor (beta chain) was captured in a study of blood T cell repertoires in COVID-19. Study-level background: Collection of acute and convalescent COVID-19 samples took place in the United States, Italy and Spain.

With 5 bases removed from V and 2 bases from J, the gap between germline ends came to 10 bases. CDR3 length: 13 residues. In germline, CDR1 is SGHRS, CDR2 YFSETQ. In the source study's methods: It was from reference gene primer amplification that nucleated cell counts were estimated. Measured with immunoSEQ multiplex PCR; TCRdb has only the in-frame clones, and not every one. That table supplies the V and J calls and clone size; D and trimming were determined from the DNA. The sample holds 130,000 to 150,000 clones; 65% to 80% are singletons and the top ten take 3% to 4.5%. The chain links TRBV5-1 to TRBJ1-1; D is possibly TRBD1 (5 bases). The sequence was collected from a man aged 55 to 69 with acute or convalescent COVID-19. Sequenced sample: peripheral blood. DNA of the CDR3: TGCGCCAGCAGGCAGGGTGATAACACTGAAGCTTTCTTT. Translation gives CASRQGDNTEAFF.